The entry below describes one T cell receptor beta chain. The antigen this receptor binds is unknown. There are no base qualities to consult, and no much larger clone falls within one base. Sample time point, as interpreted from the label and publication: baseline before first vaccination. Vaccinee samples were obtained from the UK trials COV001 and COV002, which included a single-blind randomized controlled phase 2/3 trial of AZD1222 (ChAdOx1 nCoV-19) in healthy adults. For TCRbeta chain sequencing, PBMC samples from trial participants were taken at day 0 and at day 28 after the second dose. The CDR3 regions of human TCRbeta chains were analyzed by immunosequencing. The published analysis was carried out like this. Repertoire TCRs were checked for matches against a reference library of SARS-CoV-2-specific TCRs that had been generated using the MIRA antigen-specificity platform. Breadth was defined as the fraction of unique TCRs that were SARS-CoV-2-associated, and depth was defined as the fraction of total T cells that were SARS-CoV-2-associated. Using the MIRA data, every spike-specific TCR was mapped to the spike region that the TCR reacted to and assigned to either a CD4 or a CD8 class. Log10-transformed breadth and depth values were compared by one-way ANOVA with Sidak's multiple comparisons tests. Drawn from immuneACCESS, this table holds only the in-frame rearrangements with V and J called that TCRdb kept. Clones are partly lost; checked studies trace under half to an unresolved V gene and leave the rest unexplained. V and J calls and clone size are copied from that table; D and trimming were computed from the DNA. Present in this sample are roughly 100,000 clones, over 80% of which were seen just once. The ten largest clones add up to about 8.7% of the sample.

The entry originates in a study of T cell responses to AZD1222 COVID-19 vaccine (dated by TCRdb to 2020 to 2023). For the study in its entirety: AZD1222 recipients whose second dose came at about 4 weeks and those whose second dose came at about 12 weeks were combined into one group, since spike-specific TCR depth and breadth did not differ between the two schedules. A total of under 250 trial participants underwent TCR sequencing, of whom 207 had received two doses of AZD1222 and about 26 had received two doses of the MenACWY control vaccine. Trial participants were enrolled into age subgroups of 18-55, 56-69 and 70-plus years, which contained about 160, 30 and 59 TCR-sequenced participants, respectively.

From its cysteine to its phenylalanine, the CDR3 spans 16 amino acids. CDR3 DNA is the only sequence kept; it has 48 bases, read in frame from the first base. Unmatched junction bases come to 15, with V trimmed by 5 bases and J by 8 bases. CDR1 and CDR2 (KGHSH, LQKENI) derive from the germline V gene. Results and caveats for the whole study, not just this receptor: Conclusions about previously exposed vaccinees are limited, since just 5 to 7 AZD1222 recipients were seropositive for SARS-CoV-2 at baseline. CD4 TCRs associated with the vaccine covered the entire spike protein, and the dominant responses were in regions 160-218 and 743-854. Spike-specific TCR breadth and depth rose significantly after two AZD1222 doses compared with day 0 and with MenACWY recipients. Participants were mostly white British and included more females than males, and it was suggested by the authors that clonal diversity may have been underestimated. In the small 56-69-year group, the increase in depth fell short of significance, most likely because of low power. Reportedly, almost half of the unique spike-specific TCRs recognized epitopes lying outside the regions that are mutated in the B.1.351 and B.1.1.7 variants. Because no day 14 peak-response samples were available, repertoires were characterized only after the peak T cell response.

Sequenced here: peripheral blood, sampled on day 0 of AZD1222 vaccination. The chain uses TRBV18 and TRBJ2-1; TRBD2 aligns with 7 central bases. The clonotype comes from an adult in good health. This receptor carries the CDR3 CASSIGAGASIHEQFF. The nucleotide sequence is TGTGCCAGCTCAATTGGGGCGGGAGCGAGTATCCATGAGCAGTTCTTC. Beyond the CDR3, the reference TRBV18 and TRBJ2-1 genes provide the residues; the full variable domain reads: NAGVMQNPRHLVRRRGQEARLRCSPMKGHSHVYWYRQLPEEGLKFMVYLQKENIIDESGMPKERFSAEFPKEGPSILRIQQVVRGDSAAYFCASSIGAGASIHEQFFGPGTRLTVL.